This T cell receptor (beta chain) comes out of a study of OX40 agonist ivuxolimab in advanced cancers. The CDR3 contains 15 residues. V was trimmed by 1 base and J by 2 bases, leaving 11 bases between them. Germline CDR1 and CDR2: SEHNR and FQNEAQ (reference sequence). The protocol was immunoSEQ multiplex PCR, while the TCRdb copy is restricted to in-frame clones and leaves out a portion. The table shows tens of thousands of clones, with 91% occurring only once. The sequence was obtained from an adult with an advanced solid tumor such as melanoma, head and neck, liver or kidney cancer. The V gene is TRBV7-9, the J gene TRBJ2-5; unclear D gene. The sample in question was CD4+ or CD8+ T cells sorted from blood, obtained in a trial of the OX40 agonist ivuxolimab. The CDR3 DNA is TGTGCCAGCAGCTTAGGGCTTACCCCACAAGAGACCCAGTACTTC. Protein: CASSLGLTPQETQYF.